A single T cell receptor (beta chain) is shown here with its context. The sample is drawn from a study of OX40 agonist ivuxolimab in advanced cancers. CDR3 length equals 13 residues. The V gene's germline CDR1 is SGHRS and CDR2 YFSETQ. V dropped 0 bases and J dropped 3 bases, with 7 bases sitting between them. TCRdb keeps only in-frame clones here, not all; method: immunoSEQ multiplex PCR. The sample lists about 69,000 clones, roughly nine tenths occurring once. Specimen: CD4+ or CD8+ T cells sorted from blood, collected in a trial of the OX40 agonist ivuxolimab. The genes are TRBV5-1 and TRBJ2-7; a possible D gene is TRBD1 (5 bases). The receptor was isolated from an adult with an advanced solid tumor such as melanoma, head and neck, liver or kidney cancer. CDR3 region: CASSLAGNYEQYF. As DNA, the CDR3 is TGCGCCAGCAGCTTGGCAGGGAACTACGAGCAGTACTTC.